This TCR beta chain was retrieved from a study of blood T cell repertoires in COVID-19. At the level of the study: Researchers got acute and convalescent COVID-19 samples from the United States, Italy and Spain. The cDNA or gDNA used as material had been derived from T cells, B-cell-depleted T cells, or PBMCs.

As processed by the authors: Amplification with reference gene primers provided the estimates of nucleated cell counts. The assay was immunoSEQ multiplex PCR, and TCRdb's table has in-frame clones only and misses some. For V, J and clone size, that table is used; D and trimming come from the DNA. The table records about 130,000 clones, 79% of them present only once. The ends were cut back, 2 bases at V and 0 bases at J, with 16 bases in the middle. Germline V CDR1 and CDR2: LNHNV, YYDKDF (reference sequence). The CDR3 has 17 residues. This sequence joins TRBV15 and TRBJ1-2; possible D gene TRBD1, 6 bases. The sequencing input was peripheral blood. This receptor was taken from a man between 40 and 49 years old with active or convalescent COVID-19. The CDR3 nucleotides read TGTGCCACCAGCAGACCGGTCGGGAGGGGGTCTAACTATGGCTACACCTTC. It yields the protein CATSRPVGRGSNYGYTF.